The rows below give T cell receptor beta chains drawn from one sample of a study of T-cell memory formation after mild COVID-19. TCRdb re-derived calls from the 5' RACE reads in MiXCR, one entry per CDR3 protein. The data hold just over 350,000 distinct CDR3 sequences, with approximately 15% observed a single time. Sequencing was performed on PBMCs or a T cell subset sorted from them (not recorded which). The receptors derive from a young man who had mild COVID-19 (a few samples of this study predate the infection). Cell type and time point are not known. Both conserved end residues are part of each CDR3. The D gene is left open where the match is weak. The size entry is marked missing in some rows and otherwise reads once, few, many or a size class.

-	TRBV3-1	-	TRBJ1-1	CASSRRNVDRNTEAFF	TGTGCCAGCAGCCGTAGAAATGTCGACAGGAACACTGAAGCTTTCTTT
TRBD1	TRBV7-3	-	TRBJ2-2	CASSPTGGVGELFF	TGTGCCAGCAGCCCCACAGGGGGAGTCGGGGAGCTGTTTTTT
-	TRBV7-6	few	TRBJ2-1	CASSFRGHYNEQFF	TGTGCCAGCAGCTTCCGGGGTCACTACAATGAGCAGTTCTTC
-	TRBV5-6	-	TRBJ2-5	CASNRGPETQYF	TGTGCCAGCAACCGGGGACCAGAGACCCAGTACTTC
-	TRBV12-3/TRBV12-4	few	TRBJ1-2	CASSSGPGYTF	TGTGCCAGCAGCTCGGGGCCTGGCTACACCTTC
TRBD1	TRBV7-8	-	TRBJ2-7	CASSESRTGGVEQYF	TGTGCCAGCAGCGAAAGCAGGACAGGGGGAGTGGAGCAGTACTTC
-	TRBV21-1	few	TRBJ2-5	CASSKAGGGSFQETQYF	TGTGCCAGCAGCAAAGCTGGGGGTGGGTCTTTTCAAGAGACCCAGTACTTC
-	TRBV6-5	-	TRBJ1-2	CASISTGARGYTF	TGTGCCAGCATTTCCACAGGCGCACGGGGCTACACCTTC
-	TRBV12-3/TRBV12-4	-	TRBJ2-7	CASSPVEAGLGSYEQYF	TGTGCCAGCAGCCCGGTGGAGGCAGGGCTTGGGTCCTACGAGCAGTACTTC
TRBD2	TRBV15	many	TRBJ2-3	CATSGGLASTDTQYF	TGTGCCACCAGCGGAGGACTAGCGAGCACAGATACGCAGTATTTT
-	TRBV27	-	TRBJ1-5	CASSLGQFSQPQHF	TGTGCCAGCAGTTTAGGCCAGTTCTCCCAGCCCCAGCATTTT
-	TRBV5-1	-	TRBJ1-1	CASSFSVLNTEAFF	TGCGCCAGCAGCTTTTCTGTTTTGAACACTGAAGCTTTCTTT
-	TRBV15	few	TRBJ2-3	CATSRTSGGTTDTQYF	TGTGCCACCAGCAGGACGTCCGGGGGAACGACAGATACGCAGTATTTT
-	TRBV20-1	many	TRBJ2-1	CSARVPGIQTYNEQFF	TGCAGTGCTAGAGTTCCTGGGATCCAGACTTACAATGAGCAGTTCTTC
TRBD1	TRBV20-1	-	TRBJ1-2	CSARTGGDFGYTF	TGCAGTGCCAGGACAGGGGGCGATTTTGGCTACACCTTC
TRBD2	TRBV7-2	many	TRBJ2-1	CASSPRLTSGGNNEQFF	TGTGCCAGCAGCCCCAGGCTCACTAGCGGGGGGAACAATGAGCAGTTCTTC
-	TRBV18	-	TRBJ1-5	CASSPGSAWGNQPQHF	TGTGCCAGCTCACCAGGATCCGCGTGGGGCAATCAGCCCCAGCATTTT
-	TRBV5-5	few	TRBJ1-6	CASSLPTANSPLHF	TGTGCCAGCAGCTTGCCGACAGCTAATTCACCCCTCCACTTT
-	TRBV2	-	TRBJ2-2	CASRVGGNTGELFF	TGTGCCAGCAGAGTAGGAGGGAACACCGGGGAGCTGTTTTTT
TRBD2	TRBV7-8	few	TRBJ2-1	CASSLVSGGSEQFF	TGTGCCAGCAGCTTAGTTAGCGGGGGTAGTGAGCAGTTCTTC
-	TRBV6-1	few	TRBJ1-4	CASREEKLFF	TGTGCCAGCAGGGAGGAAAAACTGTTTTTT
-	TRBV6-2/TRBV6-3	many	TRBJ2-2	CASSSLFGGELFF	TGTGCCAGCAGTTCCCTCTTCGGCGGGGAGCTGTTTTTT
TRBD2	TRBV15	few	TRBJ2-3	CATRTSGGSDTQYF	TGTGCCACCAGGACTAGCGGGGGTTCAGATACGCAGTATTTT
-	TRBV6-1	-	TRBJ1-5	CASSAAGVQPQHF	TGTGCCAGCAGTGCGGCAGGGGTACAGCCCCAGCATTTT
TRBD1	TRBV6-5	-	TRBJ1-1	CASQGQGNTEAFF	TGTGCCAGCCAGGGACAGGGGAACACTGAAGCTTTCTTT
-	TRBV20-1	many	TRBJ2-5	CSAVSRETQYF	TGCAGTGCTGTGTCAAGAGAGACCCAGTACTTC
-	TRBV15	few	TRBJ2-1	CATSRDSDSYNEQFF	TGTGCCACCAGCAGAGATTCAGACTCCTACAATGAGCAGTTCTTC
-	TRBV11-2	-	TRBJ2-1	CASSLVFGYEQFF	TGTGCCAGCAGCTTAGTCTTTGGCTATGAGCAGTTCTTC
-	TRBV20-1	-	TRBJ1-4	CSARVIWGAVEKLFF	TGCAGTGCTAGAGTTATATGGGGGGCTGTTGAAAAACTGTTTTTT
TRBD1	TRBV7-6	-	TRBJ2-3	CASSLVAVGQGTDTQYF	TGTGCCAGCAGCTTAGTGGCCGTCGGACAGGGCACAGATACGCAGTATTTT
TRBD2	TRBV9	few	TRBJ2-1	CASSVEGGGAGNEQFF	TGTGCCAGCAGCGTAGAAGGCGGGGGGGCCGGGAATGAGCAGTTCTTC
TRBD1	TRBV29-1	few	TRBJ1-5	CSVRQGDQPQHF	TGCAGCGTGAGACAGGGGGATCAGCCCCAGCATTTT
TRBD2	TRBV20-1	-	TRBJ2-3	CSATGLAGDTQYF	TGCAGTGCTACGGGACTAGCCGGGGATACGCAGTATTTT
-	TRBV12-3/TRBV12-4	many	TRBJ2-1	CASSWERAPAYNEQFF	TGTGCCAGCAGCTGGGAGCGGGCACCTGCCTACAATGAGCAGTTCTTC
-	TRBV6-5	few	TRBJ1-4	CASGWPSSEKLFF	TGTGCCAGCGGGTGGCCTTCGAGTGAAAAACTGTTTTTT
-	TRBV18	few	TRBJ1-2	CASSPEGGYGYTF	TGTGCCAGCTCACCAGAGGGGGGCTATGGCTACACCTTC
-	TRBV4-3	-	TRBJ1-2	CASSQDPAGDYGYTF	TGCGCCAGCAGCCAAGACCCAGCGGGTGACTATGGCTACACCTTC
-	TRBV12-3/TRBV12-4	many	TRBJ1-3	CASRSTHSTSGNTIYF	TGTGCCAGCAGATCCACCCACAGTACCTCTGGAAACACCATATATTTT
TRBD1	TRBV10-3	-	TRBJ2-1	CAISGGQGYNEQFF	TGTGCCATCAGTGGGGGACAGGGCTACAATGAGCAGTTCTTC
-	TRBV4-3	few	TRBJ1-5	CASSQESGRDQPQHF	TGCGCCAGCAGCCAAGAGTCAGGACGGGATCAGCCCCAGCATTTT
-	TRBV5-4	few	TRBJ2-7	CASSLSRTELNYEQYF	TGTGCCAGCAGCTTGTCAAGAACGGAGTTAAACTACGAGCAGTACTTC
-	TRBV30	many	TRBJ1-5	CAWSVASNQPQHF	TGTGCCTGGAGTGTAGCCAGCAATCAGCCCCAGCATTTT
TRBD2	TRBV11-2	many	TRBJ2-3	CASTRTSGGAGDTQYF	TGTGCCAGCACCCGGACTAGCGGGGGGGCGGGAGATACGCAGTATTTT
TRBD1	TRBV20-1	few	TRBJ1-2	CSAYRGGDGYTF	TGCAGTGCTTACAGGGGAGGCGATGGCTACACCTTC
TRBD1	TRBV7-9	few	TRBJ1-2	CASSLGTGFEGFGYTF	TGTGCCAGCAGCCTCGGGACAGGGTTCGAGGGCTTTGGCTACACCTTC
-	TRBV7-2	-	TRBJ2-1	CASSIPGGSGEQFF	TGTGCCAGCAGCATCCCGGGGGGCTCCGGGGAGCAGTTCTTC
TRBD1	TRBV4-3	-	TRBJ2-2	CASSQGETGSRRKGHTGELFF	TGCGCCAGCAGCCAAGGCGAGACAGGGAGCAGGAGGAAGGGACACACCGGGGAGCTGTTTTTT
-	TRBV29-1	-	TRBJ2-3	CSVAADNTDTQYF	TGCAGCGTTGCGGCAGATAACACAGATACGCAGTATTTT
TRBD1	TRBV7-2	-	TRBJ2-7	CASSRTGGDPEQYF	TGTGCCAGCAGCAGGACAGGGGGCGATCCCGAGCAGTACTTC